Sequencing of this T cell receptor beta chain was carried out in a study of identical twins listed by TCRdb under 2016. Context from the whole study: To test whether fetal clonotypes persist, this study deep-sequenced TCR alpha and beta repertoires from monozygotic twins, from unrelated adults of various ages, and from cord blood. To rule out contamination, replicate twin experiments were performed at different times with different library preparation protocols.

Comments on this clonotype: There is no known antigen for this receptor. There are no base qualities to consult, and no much larger clone falls within one base.

Its CDR3 holds 12 amino acids, cysteine through phenylalanine. The CDR3 DNA has 36 bases and is translated from base 1. CDR1 is given as MDHEN and CDR2 as SYDVKM, both from the germline V gene. The junction carries 12 bases between V and J, which are trimmed by 3 bases and 15 bases respectively. Every donor was a healthy Caucasian. Miltenyi CD45RO+ enrichment and human naive T-cell isolation kits were used to isolate memory (CD45RO+) and naive T cells from PBMC. The paper as a whole reports these results and caveats: Excess twin sharing in beta out-of-frame sequences was weaker because fewer shared sequences lowered the signal-to-noise ratio. Invariant T cells such as MAIT and iNKT could partly confound zero-insertion analyses, though diverse VJ usage argued against this for most clonotypes. In monozygotic twins, recombination models systematically underestimated out-of-frame TCR alpha sharing, but the models matched the sharing seen between unrelated individuals. Fewer insertions were carried by abundant cord blood beta clonotypes, a similar but weaker trend appeared in young adult naive repertoires, and no such trend appeared in memory repertoires. Compared with coincidental sharing between unrelated individuals, an excess of low generation-probability sequences was observed among out-of-frame TCR alpha sequences shared between twins. Because the same donors could not be followed over many years, the conclusions depended on cross-sectional statistical analysis.

Libraries were constructed by 5' RACE. TCRdb shows the sequencer as Illumina HiSeq 2000. A universal primer binding site was introduced by template switching, and a unique molecular identifier was present in the final cDNA, enabling accurate counting of TCR cDNA molecules. Specific primers in the conserved constant-segment region were used to synthesize first-strand cDNA for the TCR alpha and beta chains. Each cDNA library was double barcoded, with a SMART-Mk sample barcode plus Illumina barcodes, to control for contamination. Two successive PCR steps introduced TruSeq adapter sequences along with Illumina sample barcodes. Sequencing of the TCR alpha and beta cDNA libraries was done on the Illumina HiSeq platform using custom primers. From the authors' description of their analysis: Raw reads were processed with MiGEC to extract unique molecular identifiers, and MiXCR was used to determine CDR3 positions. For each individual, recombination models were inferred using an EM algorithm with the repgenHMM and IGoR tools. Shared clonotypes were analyzed with the tcR package in R, and sharing was normalized by the product of cloneset sizes. To study raw recombination without the effects of thymic and clonal selection, out-of-frame nonproductive sequences were analyzed. TCRdb trimmed the raw reads at Q25, called clones with MiXCR and kept productive beta chains. When rows share a CDR3 protein, they turn into one entry using the most common DNA and genes. The V and J calls shown here were made by TCRdb, not taken from the authors' results. Recorded for this sample are around 240,000 distinct CDR3 sequences; about 10% of them occurred a single time. Clones ranked in the top ten supply 9% to 10% of the sample.

The chain couples TRBV28 to TRBJ1-6; TRBD1 is a weak D gene call, 5 bases matching. Sequencing was performed on memory T cells sorted from blood. The label giving this sample's cell subset or site can be read as: CD45RO+ enriched T cells. This TCR came from a man aged 50 to 60 in good health. In nucleotides, the sequence is TGTGCCAGCAGTTTGTTGAAGGGGAACCTCCACTTT. This gives the protein CASSLLKGNLHF. Reference TRBV28 and TRBJ1-6 genes cover what lies past the CDR3, so the full variable domain is DVKVTQSSRYLVKRTGEKVFLECVQDMDHENMFWYRQDPGLGLRLIYFSYDVKMKEKGDIPEGYSVSREKKERFSLILESASTNQTSMYLCASSLLKGNLHFGNGTRLTVT.